These 22 T cell receptor beta chains were all obtained from the same sample, sequenced in a study of T cells in Graves' hyperthyroidism and ophthalmopathy. Using RNA transcripts as the source, TCR beta CDR3 regions were amplified. Using the HTBI primer set, a first-round RT-PCR was run on the TCR CDR3. TCRdb called the multiplex PCR reads again in MiXCR, with one record for every CDR3 protein. The table has 500,000 to 650,000 distinct CDR3 sequences, 12% to 15% seen once. Input material: blood. The receptor set was obtained from a woman aged 40 to 55 with Graves' hyperthyroidism.

This clonotype occurred many times. The chain uses TRBV20-1 and TRBJ2-1; 12 nucleotides line up with TRBD2. The CDR3 has 16 residues. Trimming at V came to 2 bases and at J to 5 bases, leaving 7 bases not matched to a gene. Germline values: CDR1 DFQATT, CDR2 SNEGSKA (reference sequence). In nucleotides, the CDR3 is TGCAGTGCTAGATCGACTAGCGGGAGCGCTAACAATGAGCAGTTCTTC. Protein sequence: CSARSTSGSANNEQFF.

This clonotype was counted only a few times. The chain carries TRBV5-5 and TRBJ2-7, with TRBD2 identical over 8 bases. Per germline, CDR1 SGHKS and CDR2 YYEKEE (reference sequence). CDR3 length: 15 amino acids. Unmatched junction bases numbered 6, after V lost 0 bases and J lost 4 bases. The CDR3 is CASSLAGGAEYEQYF. The CDR3 region has the DNA TGTGCCAGCAGCTTGGCGGGGGGGGCGGAGTACGAGCAGTACTTC.

In its sample, this clonotype was seen many times. This chain links TRBV2 with TRBJ2-1; D is uncertain. Germline CDR1 SNHLY, CDR2 FYNNEI. Trimming stripped 3 bases from V and 0 bases from J, with 12 bases between. The CDR3 loop spans 16 amino acids. The CDR3: CASSDLGSDSYNEQFF. CDR3 in DNA: TGTGCCAGCAGTGATTTAGGGTCTGACTCCTACAATGAGCAGTTCTTC. The entire variable domain, with the rest obtained from reference TRBV2 and TRBJ2-1, is as follows: EPEVTQTPSHQVTQMGQEVILRCVPISNHLYFYWYRQILGQKVEFLVSFYNNEISEKSEIFDDQFSVERPDGSNFTLKIRSTKLEDSAMYFCASSDLGSDSYNEQFFGPGTRLTVL.

This clonotype was counted at least ten times. The junction differs from germline at one of its ends, possibly a read error. This chain's CDR3 is CATSPVAGSSGANVLTF. The CDR3 DNA reads TGTGCCACCAGCCCCGTGGCAGGTAGCTCTGGGGCCAACGTCCTGACTTTC. This chain connects TRBV7-2 to TRBJ2-6; D remains unclear. Germline CDR1 is SGHTA and CDR2 is FQGNSA. There are 17 residues in the CDR3. Together with reference TRBV7-2 and TRBJ2-6, the CDR3 gives the full variable domain: GAGVSQSPSNKVTEKGKDVELRCDPISGHTALYWYRQSLGQGLEFLIYFQGNSAPDKSGLPSDRFSAERTGGSVSTLTIQRTQQEDSAVYLCATSPVAGSSGANVLTFGAGSRLTVL.

This clonotype was recorded many times. The rearrangement uses TRBV19 and TRBJ2-7, with D tentatively TRBD2 (6 bases). The CDR3 loop spans 13 amino acids. The germline CDR1 and CDR2 sequences are LNHDA and SQIVND (reference sequence). With 6 bases removed from V and 7 bases from J, the gap between germline ends came to 16 bases. The CDR3 loop is CASRRELLGEQYF. The CDR3 DNA reads as TGTGCCAGTAGACGGGAGCTCTTGGGGGAGCAGTACTTC.

This clonotype was seen at least ten times. This chain uses TRBV10-3 with TRBJ2-5; maybe TRBD1 (6 bases). The CDR3 is 13 residues long. Germline assignment: CDR1 ENHRY and CDR2 SYGVKD. Trimming removed 5 bases from V and 0 bases from J, with 7 bases in between. CDR3 residues: CAISSGDQETQYF. CDR3 sequence (DNA): TGTGCCATCAGTTCAGGGGACCAAGAGACCCAGTACTTC.

The J gene is TRBJ1-1, the V gene TRBV29-1; D gene unclear. Per the germline V gene, CDR1 is SQVTM and CDR2 is ANQGSEA. Trimming cost V 3 bases and J 5 bases, with 13 bases left between them. The CDR3 is made up of 13 amino acids. The chain's CDR3 is CSVDEASRTEAFF. Written as DNA, the CDR3 is TGCAGCGTTGATGAGGCCAGTAGGACTGAAGCTTTCTTT.

In its sample, this clonotype was seen many times. The chain carries TRBV6-5 and TRBJ2-7, with 8 bases matching TRBD1. Trimming at V came to 0 bases and at J to 6 bases, leaving 7 bases not matched to a gene. CDR1 is MNHEY and CDR2 is SVGAGI in the germline V gene. CDR3 length equals 15 residues. CDR3 sequence (DNA): TGTGCCAGCAGTTACTCACTGGGACAGGCGGGCGAGCAGTACTTC. Translating gives CASSYSLGQAGEQYF.

This CDR3 reads CATRDRGRGSPLHF. CDR3 nucleotide sequence: TGTGCCACCCGGGACAGGGGAAGGGGTTCACCCCTCCACTTT. This chain connects TRBV14 to TRBJ1-6; TRBD1 matches 10 bases. V lost 10 bases to trimming and J lost 9 bases; unmatched junction nucleotides: 9. The CDR3 has 14 residues. Germline CDR1 reads SGHDN; CDR2 reads FVKESK.

This clonotype came up a few times. This chain uses TRBV25-1 with TRBJ1-6; no clear D gene. V was pared by 5 bases and J by 10 bases, with 12 bases between. The CDR3 extends over 13 amino acids. Germline CDR1 and CDR2: MGHDK and SYGVNS. CDR3 in amino acids: CASSWADGSPLHF. The CDR3 coding sequence is TGTGCCAGCAGTTGGGCGGACGGATCACCCCTCCACTTT.

This clonotype was seen repeatedly, ten times or more. The J gene is TRBJ1-5, the V gene TRBV28; D not resolved. V shed 7 bases and J shed 6 bases, with 16 bases lying between them. Looked up from germline, CDR1 is MDHEN and CDR2 is SYDVKM. CDR3 size: 14 residues. In DNA form, the CDR3 reads TGTGCCAGCAACCTAAATATGGGGAGTCAGCCCCAGCATTTT. This encodes CASNLNMGSQPQHF. Combining the CDR3 with reference TRBV28 and TRBJ1-5 gives the whole variable domain DVKVTQSSRYLVKRTGEKVFLECVQDMDHENMFWYRQDPGLGLRLIYFSYDVKMKEKGDIPEGYSVSREKKERFSLILESASTNQTSMYLCASNLNMGSQPQHFGDGTRLSIL.

This clonotype appeared many times. The chain uses TRBV28 and TRBJ2-7; 7 bases align to TRBD1. J lost 3 bases, V lost 6 bases, and 2 bases had no gene match. Germline V lookup: CDR1 MDHEN, CDR2 SYDVKM. This CDR3 comprises 12 residues. The CDR3 nucleotides read TGTGCCAGCAGACAGGGGAACTACGAGCAGTACTTC. Its protein product is CASRQGNYEQYF.

This clonotype was found many times. This chain connects TRBV12-3 or TRBV12-4 to TRBJ1-2; D gene unclear. The length of the CDR3 is 12 residues. The germline V and J ends were trimmed by 6 bases and 4 bases, with 9 bases remaining between them. The CDR3 is CASRAGPYGYTF. CDR3 nucleotides: TGTGCCAGCAGAGCCGGGCCCTATGGCTACACCTTC.

The rearrangement links TRBV7-3 to TRBJ1-5, with D maybe TRBD1 (6 bases). The V and J ends lost 7 bases and 1 base respectively, with 17 bases between them. This CDR3 is built from 16 residues. From germline, CDR1 is SGHTA and CDR2 FQGTGA. This CDR3 reads CASIQGRTASNQPQHF. The DNA of the CDR3 is TGTGCCAGCATCCAAGGTAGGACAGCGAGCAATCAGCCCCAGCATTTT.

This clonotype came up many times. The chain joins TRBV28 to TRBJ1-2; TRBD1 might be the D (5 bases). Looked up from germline, CDR1 is MDHEN and CDR2 is SYDVKM. Between the trimmed V and J ends, which lost 6 bases and 6 bases, there was a span of 11 bases. The CDR3 has 12 amino acids. DNA for the CDR3: TGTGCCAGCAGCGCCAACAGGAATGGCTACACCTTC. This encodes CASSANRNGYTF.

This clonotype was picked up many times. The chain joins TRBV20-1 to TRBJ2-7, with D perhaps being TRBD1 or TRBD2 (5 bases each). Looked up from germline, CDR1 is DFQATT and CDR2 is SNEGSKA (reference sequence). V dropped 0 bases and J dropped 0 bases, with 12 bases sitting between them. The CDR3 is made up of 15 amino acids. Here the CDR3 DNA reads TGCAGTGCTAGAGACCCGGGACCCAGCTCCTACGAGCAGTACTTC. Protein sequence: CSARDPGPSSYEQYF.

This clonotype has ten or more counts. This sequence joins TRBV11-1 and TRBJ2-1, with 12 bases fitting TRBD1. Trimming removed 5 bases from V and 1 base from J; junction bases left unmatched: 6. CDR3 size: 17 residues. Germline values: CDR1 SGHAT, CDR2 FQDESV (reference sequence). CDR3 nucleotide sequence: TGTGCCAGCAGCCCCGGGACAGGGGGCAGATCCTACAATGAGCAGTTCTTC. It yields the protein CASSPGTGGRSYNEQFF.

The chain couples TRBV29-1 to TRBJ2-1; 7 positions agree with TRBD2. This CDR3 is 16 amino acids long. Germline loops: CDR1 SQVTM, CDR2 ANQGSEA. V lost 0 bases and J lost 5; bases outside the gene matches: 10. In DNA form, the CDR3 reads TGCAGCGTTGAAGATCGAGGTCGTGGGAGGGACAATGAGCAGTTCTTC. Amino acids: CSVEDRGRGRDNEQFF.

In the case of this clonotype: Just one base apart from a much larger clone, this may be a read error. The chain is built from TRBV18 and TRBJ1-1; D perhaps matches TRBD1 (5 bases). There are 16 residues in the CDR3. Germline lookup yields CDR1 KGHSH and CDR2 LQKENI. DNA for the CDR3: TGTGCCAGCTCACCACCTCAAAGTTCAGGGAACACTAAAGCTTTCTTT. Its translation is CASSPPQSSGNTKAFF.

This clonotype was found once. A much more abundant neighbour one base away suggests this may be a read error. The conserved final phenylalanine or tryptophan is absent from the CDR3, which likely points to a read error. The chain is built from TRBV7-2 and TRBJ2-7, with unresolved D. The CDR3 spans 15 residues. Germline CDR1 and CDR2: SGHTA and FQGNSA. The germline V and J ends were trimmed by 0 bases and 2 bases, with 11 bases remaining between them. DNA of the CDR3: TGTGCCAGCAGCTTAGCGGTGGACCTACCCTACGAGCAGTACTTA. The encoded protein is CASSLAVDLPYEQYL.

This clonotype was seen ten or more times. J is TRBJ1-6 and V is TRBV6-1; D gene ambiguous. The V and J ends lost 7 bases and 8 bases respectively, with 12 bases between them. CDR1 MNHNS and CDR2 SASEGT come from the germline V gene. The CDR3 is 13 residues long. DNA for the CDR3: TGTGCCAGCATGGGGTATATCGATTCACCCCTCCACTTT. Protein product: CASMGYIDSPLHF.

As concerns this clonotype: A read error may explain this, as a much larger clone is one base away. The chain employs TRBV28 and TRBJ1-2, with 7 bases that match TRBD1. The germline CDR1 and CDR2 sequences are MDHEN and SYDVKM. The CDR3 extends over 16 amino acids. CDR3 loop: CDSSFRVHRGNYGYTF. DNA for the CDR3: TGTGACAGCAGTTTCCGGGTTCACAGGGGCAACTATGGCTACACCTTC.